These 3 T cell receptor beta chains originate from one sample sequenced in a study of T cell responses to AZD1222 COVID-19 vaccine (dated by TCRdb to the early 2020s). Explained via the paper, the time point label denotes: baseline before first vaccination. This sample's treatment or condition label indicates: meningococcal conjugate vaccine given as trial control. The library was built by means of the immunoSEQ multiplex PCR assay. TCRdb took over this immuneACCESS table, retaining in-frame rearrangements with V and J assigned. Such tables are incomplete; in checked studies, under half of the missing clones stem from an unresolved V gene, and the remainder is unexplained. This sample has approximately 110,000 clones in its table, and nearly 90% of those were observed once. In total, the top ten clones hold 9.5% to 15% of the sample. Sequenced material: peripheral blood, taken on day 0 of MenACWY control vaccination. These receptors were collected from an adult in good health.

V usage is TRBV9 and J usage is TRBJ2-7, with 8 bases identical to TRBD1. CDR1 is SGDLS and CDR2 is YYNGEE in the germline V gene. V lost 2 bases and J lost 5; bases outside the gene matches: 9. This CDR3 has 15 amino acids. The DNA for the CDR3 is TGTGCCAGCAGCGTCAATCCGGGACAGGAAAACGAGCAGTACTTC. It is translated as CASSVNPGQENEQYF.

The chain uses TRBV18 and TRBJ1-6; the D gene is possibly TRBD1 (6 bases). The CDR3 totals 15 residues. CDR1 is KGHSH, CDR2 LQKENI, per germline. Trimming pared 3 bases from V and 10 bases from J, leaving 16 bases between. The CDR3 spells CASSPDEGGISPLHF. CDR3 sequence (DNA): TGTGCCAGCTCACCCGATGAGGGGGGCATCTCACCCCTCCACTTT.

The gene calls are TRBV12-3 or TRBV12-4 and TRBJ2-1; no definite D call. The length of the CDR3 is 11 residues. The V and J ends lost 1 base and 9 bases respectively, with 4 bases between them. CDR3 residues: CASSLVGEQFF. The CDR3 DNA is TGTGCCAGCAGTTTAGTGGGTGAGCAGTTCTTC.